The 2 T cell receptor beta chains listed next were all sequenced from one sample in a study of shared clonotypes between healthy human individuals. Only in-frame clones appear in the TCRdb table, and some are missing; sequencing was by immunoSEQ multiplex PCR. The table lists about 960,000 clones, 70% to 85% of them singletons. Source material: memory CD4+ T cells sorted from blood. Indicated subset: CD45RA-negative fraction. These receptors came from a young man in good health.

This chain links TRBV11-3 with TRBJ2-3; 8 bases are a match to TRBD2. Germline values: CDR1 SGHNT, CDR2 YENEEA. The CDR3 sequence is 19 residues long. Trimming at V came to 4 bases and at J to 4 bases, leaving 19 bases not matched to a gene. The CDR3 sequence is CASSSSEPGAGGLADTQYF. CDR3 nucleotide sequence: TGTGCCAGCAGCTCCTCGGAGCCAGGGGCGGGAGGCCTCGCAGATACGCAGTATTTT.

The chain has TRBV10-3 and TRBJ2-3; no clear D. Trimming pared 4 bases from V and 0 bases from J, leaving 17 bases between. This CDR3 region has 17 residues. The germline gives CDR1 ENHRY, CDR2 SYGVKD. CDR3 loop: CAISAAIGLTSTDTQYF. CDR3 coding DNA: TGTGCCATCAGTGCCGCAATTGGGCTGACTAGCACAGATACGCAGTATTTT.